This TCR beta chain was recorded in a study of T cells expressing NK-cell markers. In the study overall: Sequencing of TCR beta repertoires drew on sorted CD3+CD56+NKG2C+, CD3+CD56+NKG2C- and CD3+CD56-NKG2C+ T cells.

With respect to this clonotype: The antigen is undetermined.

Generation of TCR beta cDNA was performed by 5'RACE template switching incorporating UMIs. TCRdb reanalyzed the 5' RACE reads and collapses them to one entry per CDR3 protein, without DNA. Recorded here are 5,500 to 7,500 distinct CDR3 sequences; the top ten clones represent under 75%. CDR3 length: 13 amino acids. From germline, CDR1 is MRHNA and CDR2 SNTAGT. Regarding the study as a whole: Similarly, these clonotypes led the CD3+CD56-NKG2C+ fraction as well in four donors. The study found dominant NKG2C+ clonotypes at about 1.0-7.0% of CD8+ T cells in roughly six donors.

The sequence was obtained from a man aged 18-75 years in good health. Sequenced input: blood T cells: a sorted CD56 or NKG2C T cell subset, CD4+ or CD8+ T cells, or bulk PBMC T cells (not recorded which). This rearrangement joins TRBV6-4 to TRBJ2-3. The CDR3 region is CASSVAASDTQYF.